These 6 T cell receptor beta chains came from one sample sequenced in a study of breast tumors, draining lymph nodes, adjacent tissues. TCRdb passed the multiplex PCR reads through MiXCR, listing each CDR3 protein once. The sample records about 63,000 distinct CDR3 sequences, around three fifths being singletons. Specimen: breast tumor tissue. Every receptor here comes from a female donor with breast cancer. Some clones in this sample may be carry-over from other donors' samples.

This clonotype was counted many times. The chain couples TRBV5-1 to TRBJ1-2; D gene ambiguous. The CDR3 has 12 residues. The ends were cut back, 9 bases at V and 5 bases at J, with 14 bases in the middle. Germline V lookup: CDR1 SGHRS, CDR2 YFSETQ. The CDR3 nucleotides read TGCGCCAAAGGTTTAGGCATTTATGGCTACACCTTC. Translation gives CAKGLGIYGYTF.

As to this clonotype: Given the absence of the conserved phenylalanine or tryptophan at the CDR3 end, a read error is likely. The chain employs TRBV4-1 and TRBJ2-1; D remains unclear. The ends were cut back, 0 bases at V and 0 bases at J, with 12 bases in the middle. The CDR3 spans 17 residues. Germline CDR1 and CDR2: MGHRA and YSYEKL. CDR3 coding DNA: TGCGCCAGCAGCCAAGAAGGTGAGGCAAGCTCCTACAATGAGCAGTTCTCC. Residues: CASSQEGEASSYNEQFS.

This clonotype was detected many times. This chain joins TRBV4-3 and TRBJ1-2; D may be TRBD1 (5 bases). Germline CDR1 reads LGHNA; CDR2 reads YSLEER. Between the trimmed V and J ends, which lost 0 bases and 5 bases, there was a span of 10 bases. The CDR3 covers 14 residues. The CDR3 DNA is TGCGCCAGCAGCCAAGATACGAGGGGTTATGGCTACACCTTC. Encoded protein: CASSQDTRGYGYTF.

At least ten counts were recorded for this clonotype. This rearrangement joins TRBV28 to TRBJ2-7, with no clear D. Germline CDR1 and CDR2: MDHEN and SYDVKM. Trimming pared 2 bases from V and 3 bases from J, leaving 11 bases between. The CDR3 extends over 14 amino acids. The CDR3 loop is CASSLTPPRYEQYF. CDR3 bases: TGTGCCAGCAGTTTAACCCCTCCCCGCTACGAGCAGTACTTC.

This clonotype was seen at least ten times. The chain uses TRBV30 and TRBJ1-4, with TRBD1 matching 9 bases. The junction had 8 bases not matched to a gene; V was cut back by 0 bases and J by 6 bases. CDR1 and CDR2 from the germline V gene are GTSNPN and SVGIG (reference sequence). CDR3 length: 16 amino acids. CDR3 nucleotide sequence: TGTGCCTGGAGTGTCGGACAGGGGTTTATCGATGAAAAACTGTTTTTT. Translating it yields CAWSVGQGFIDEKLFF.

The rearrangement links TRBV24-1 to TRBJ2-5; 10 bases agree with TRBD2. Unmatched junction bases numbered 11, after V lost 9 bases and J lost 5 bases. Germline V gene sequence: CDR1 KGHDR, CDR2 SFDVKD. The CDR3 sequence is 15 residues long. CDR3 nucleotides: TGTGCCACCCAGCTTAGCGGGAGGACTTGGGAGACCCAGTACTTC. Its protein is CATQLSGRTWETQYF.